A selection of T cell receptor beta chains follows, all from one sample in a study of CD4 T cells in relation to SARS-CoV-2 and coronaviruses. Their cognate antigens are unknown. Using immunoSEQ multiplex PCR, the repertoire was profiled, and TCRdb retains in-frame clones only, with some absent. The repertoire includes under 20,000 clones, 82% of them detected once, and about 33% sits in the top ten. Material for sequencing was CD4+ T cells from PBMCs, cultured in vitro. The source is a human donor in good health. Each CDR3 is given with its conserved first and last residue. Fields, in order: J gene, D gene, V gene, clone size, CDR3 protein, CDR3 DNA. A D gene is named only where the DNA matches it firmly. Only part of the rows carry a size: once, few, many, or a class if the clone is expanded.

>TRBJ1-3|NA|TRBV5-1|NA
CASSLGTLLGNTIYF
TGCGCCAGCAGCTTGGGAACACTTCTCGGAAACACCATATATTTT
>TRBJ2-5|NA|TRBV19|NA
CASRQSGETQYF
TGTGCCAGTCGTCAATCGGGGGAGACCCAGTACTTC
>TRBJ2-1|TRBD2|TRBV28|NA
CASSALEGRAYNEQFF
TGTGCCAGCAGTGCCCTTGAAGGGAGGGCCTACAATGAGCAGTTCTTC
>TRBJ1-5|NA|TRBV2|NA
CATRDSNQPQHF
TGTGCCACAAGGGATAGCAATCAGCCCCAGCATTTT
>TRBJ1-4|NA|TRBV2|NA
CASRKGRESEKLFF
TGTGCCAGCCGGAAGGGCAGGGAGTCTGAAAAACTGTTTTTT
>TRBJ2-1|NA|TRBV12-3/TRBV12-4|NA
CASSLRSYNEQFF
TGTGCCAGCAGTTTGCGTTCCTACAATGAGCAGTTCTTC
>TRBJ2-4|TRBD2|TRBV4-1|NA
CASSQVETSGPQNIQYF
TGCGCCAGCAGCCAAGTGGAGACTAGCGGGCCTCAAAACATTCAGTACTTC
>TRBJ2-5|NA|TRBV14|NA
CASSQGKAAQETQYF
TGTGCCAGCAGCCAAGGAAAAGCAGCCCAAGAGACCCAGTACTTC
>TRBJ2-7|TRBD1|TRBV14|few
CASSQGTGAPYEQYF
TGTGCCAGCAGCCAAGGGACAGGGGCCCCCTACGAGCAGTACTTC
>TRBJ1-5|NA|TRBV19|NA
CASTPEGQTYYRPQHF
TGTGCCAGTACCCCGGAAGGACAGACCTACTATCGCCCCCAGCATTTT
>TRBJ2-7|TRBD1|TRBV4-1|few
CASSPTPRGRDEQYF
TGCGCCAGCAGCCCTACGCCGAGGGGGCGCGACGAGCAGTACTTC
>TRBJ2-1|NA|TRBV3-1/TRBV3-2|few
CASSPRAAYNEQFF
TGTGCCAGCAGCCCCCGGGCCGCCTACAATGAGCAGTTCTTC
>TRBJ2-2|TRBD2|TRBV7-2|NA
CASSPGLAGAVGAGELFF
TGTGCCAGCAGCCCGGGACTAGCGGGGGCCGTAGGCGCCGGGGAGCTGTTTTTT
>TRBJ1-1|NA|TRBV18|NA
CASSSGGNTEAFF
TGTGCCAGCTCCTCGGGGGGGAACACTGAAGCTTTCTTT
>TRBJ1-5|NA|TRBV7-2|NA
CASSLAPSIQPQHF
TGTGCCAGCAGCTTAGCTCCCTCCATTCAGCCCCAGCATTTT
>TRBJ2-2|TRBD1|TRBV27|few
CASSWTGGYTGELFF
TGTGCCAGCAGTTGGACAGGGGGCTACACCGGGGAGCTGTTTTTT
>TRBJ2-7|TRBD1|TRBV4-3|once
CASSQTGAGTGVYEQYF
TGCGCCAGCAGCCAAACAGGGGCCGGGACAGGAGTCTACGAGCAGTACTTC
>TRBJ2-3|NA|TRBV11-2|NA
CASSLAQSTDTQYF
TGTGCCAGCAGCTTAGCGCAGAGCACAGATACGCAGTATTTT
>TRBJ1-1|TRBD1|TRBV7-2|NA
CASSSGQALTNTEAFF
TGTGCCAGCAGCTCCGGACAGGCCTTAACGAACACTGAAGCTTTCTTT
>TRBJ2-3|NA|TRBV7-9|NA
CASSLPRVGRPAGTQYF
TGTGCCAGCAGCTTACCCAGGGTTGGGAGGCCCGCGGGTACGCAGTATTTT
>TRBJ2-6|NA|TRBV4-2|NA
CASSQGGRLSSGANVLTF
TGTGCCAGCAGCCAAGGGGGCCGCTTGAGCTCTGGGGCCAACGTCCTGACTTTC
>TRBJ1-2|NA|TRBV7-9|few
CASSPGGVIYGYTF
TGTGCCAGCAGCCCGGGGGGTGTAATCTATGGCTACACCTTC
>TRBJ2-5|NA|TRBV11-1|NA
CASSLRPRGRQETQYF
TGTGCCAGCAGCTTACGGCCAAGGGGACGGCAAGAGACCCAGTACTTC
>TRBJ2-7|NA|TRBV4-2|few
CASSQDSRTASYEQYF
TGTGCCAGCAGCCAAGATTCTCGGACTGCCTCCTACGAGCAGTACTTC
>TRBJ2-5|NA|TRBV2|once
CASGLGHLQETQYF
TGTGCCAGCGGCCTGGGACACCTCCAAGAGACCCAGTACTTC